The entry below describes one TCR beta chain. The antigen is not known. This sample is part of a study of OX40 agonist ivuxolimab in advanced cancers. Overall study findings and caveats: CD4+ T cells averaged fewer expanded clones than CD8+ T cells.

Germline-derived CDR1 and CDR2 are MDHEN and SYDVKM. V was clipped by 5 bases and J by 0 bases; unmatched bases: 7. The CDR3 has 17 amino acids. Assay used: immunoSEQ multiplex PCR; TCRdb lists only in-frame clones, some missing. The sample contains tens of thousands of clones, approximately 84% of which appear only once. The source is an adult with an advanced solid tumor such as melanoma, head and neck, liver or kidney cancer. The sample here was CD4+ or CD8+ T cells sorted from blood, taken in a trial of the OX40 agonist ivuxolimab. The V and J genes are TRBV28 and TRBJ1-6, with 7 bases aligning to TRBD1. The DNA of the CDR3 is TGTGCCAGCAGTCGAGGGACAGTGAGCTCCTATAATTCACCCCTCCACTTT. Its translation: CASSRGTVSSYNSPLHF. Full variable domain (remainder filled in from reference TRBV28 and TRBJ1-6): DVKVTQSSRYLVKRTGEKVFLECVQDMDHENMFWYRQDPGLGLRLIYFSYDVKMKEKGDIPEGYSVSREKKERFSLILESASTNQTSMYLCASSRGTVSSYNSPLHFGNGTRLTVT.